The entry below describes one TCR beta chain. One end of the junction fails to match germline, which may point to a read error. This CDR3 is also generated by other DNA sequences in the sample. The data were obtained in a study of blood T cell repertoires in COVID-19. Study-level background: Some COVID-19 samples were acute and others convalescent; all came from the United States, Italy and Spain. Nucleic acid was either cDNA or gDNA, and it came from T cells, B-cell-depleted T cells, or PBMCs.

From germline, CDR1 is SSHAT and CDR2 FNYEAQ (reference sequence). The CDR3 is 16 residues long. Per the study methods: Reference gene primers were amplified, and this amplification served to estimate nucleated cell counts. Measured with immunoSEQ multiplex PCR; TCRdb has only the in-frame clones, and not every one. The D gene and trimming were derived from the DNA, and the V and J assignments and clone size from that table. The table includes more than 95,000 clones, around nine tenths detected once. The V call is TRBV7-7, the J call TRBJ2-2, with 8 positions matching TRBD1. The sequence derives from a human donor in a cohort sampled during active COVID-19. The source material was peripheral blood. Written as DNA, the CDR3 is TGTGCTAGCAGTTCCACCGGGACAGGTGTTCCCGGGGAGCTGTTTTTT. Translation: CASSSTGTGVPGELFF.